This T cell receptor beta chain is drawn from a study of T cell repertoires in cytomegalovirus infection. Study information: Alongside well-studied HLA-B-restricted CMV epitopes, recently identified HLA-C-restricted CMV epitopes were also used.

This clonotype was picked up one time. No antigen is known for it. CDR3 length equals 13 residues. Germline CDR1 SQVTM, CDR2 ANQGSEA. J lost 7 bases, V lost 6 bases, and 5 bases had no gene match. TCRdb recomputed calls from the reads with MiXCR, one row per CDR3 protein. The table has hundreds of thousands of distinct CDR3 sequences, roughly 30% seen once. This TCR was recovered from a human donor in good health (CMV status not recorded). Some clones in this sample may be carry-over from other donors' samples. The V and J genes are TRBV29-1 and TRBJ2-4; 11 bases are a match to TRBD2. This specimen consisted of cultured PBMCs, obtained from culture after CMV antigen stimulation. The CDR3 nucleotides read TGCAGCGTCGCAACTAGCGGGAGTAACATTCAGTACTTC. This codes for CSVATSGSNIQYF.